This T cell receptor (beta chain) derives from a study of glioma-infiltrating T cells (dated by TCRdb to the mid-2010s). Looking at the study overall: Glioma tissue, non-neoplastic brain tissue and matched peripheral blood mononuclear cells were used as sources from which TCR alpha- and beta-chain repertoires were sequenced. To measure how far tissue and blood T-cell populations diverged, each tissue-infiltrating repertoire was compared against the peripheral blood repertoire of the same patient. The paired cohort was made up of three low-grade glioma patients, eight primary glioblastoma patients and three non-glioma patients who contributed non-neoplastic brain tissue.

TCR alpha and beta CDR3 regions were amplified with the iRepertoire nested amplicon-rescue multiplex PCR (arm-PCR) platform from RNA. One-step reverse transcription and amplification used about 90-400 ng of tissue mRNA or PBMC total RNA as input. Following bead purification, Illumina adapters were added by a secondary multiplex PCR, and the libraries were gel-purified between 200 and 400 bp. Demultiplexing relied on internal 6-nucleotide barcodes carried by the libraries. The libraries were sequenced on an Illumina MiSeq using 2x220 or 2x250 nucleotide paired-end reads. In the paper's pipeline: FLASH 1.2.11 was used to merge paired reads, and BWA-MEM then aligned the reads to the GRCh37 human genome before TRA and TRB reads were extracted. For V and J assignment, an IMGT-derived reference of cassette sequences and CDR3 motifs that included pseudogenes was used. Three-frame translation of reads was performed, and productive CDR3s were defined as those with a C...FGXG motif and no stop codons. A clonotype was defined as a unique combination of a V-J cassette pair and a CDR3 amino acid sequence. Reads were filtered by Hamming distance, thresholded by each sample's sequence error rate in mapped regions. TCRdb cleaned the public reads at Q25 with fastp, built clones with MiXCR and kept in-frame beta chains. Identical CDR3 proteins give one entry, which carries the most common genes and DNA. These V and J calls originate from TCRdb's pipeline instead of the authors' own analysis. This sample has under 200,000 distinct CDR3 sequences in its table, and over 30% of those were observed once. Around 20% of the sample lies in the top ten.

On the study overall, not on this receptor specifically: VJ-independent divergence between tissue and blood was found to be below expectation in non-neoplastic patients but above expectation in all gliomas, particularly low-grade gliomas. Very few CDR3 sequences were shared between tissue and blood, attributed to high CDR3 diversity and limited sampling. Group comparisons were based on small numbers of patients: three non-neoplastic, three low-grade glioma and about eight glioblastoma patients.

This clonotype was observed many times. The antigen it binds to is not known. The record has no base qualities; no much larger clone is one base away. V loses 2 bases, J loses 2 bases, and the germline ends lie 10 bases apart. Reading the germline V gene gives CDR1 SGHRS and CDR2 YFSETQ. Including cysteine and phenylalanine, the CDR3 has 14 amino acids. Only the CDR3 portion is preserved as DNA: 42 bases, with reading frame beginning at the first base. This TCR was recovered from a human donor with low-grade glioma or glioblastoma, undergoing nonglioma brain surgery, or in good health (not recorded which). The chain uses TRBV5-1 and TRBJ2-5, and the D gene may be TRBD1, 5 bases matching. Material: glioma tissue, nonneoplastic brain tissue, or PBMCs (not recorded which). CDR3 sequence: CASSFNSGQETQYF. DNA sequence: TGCGCCAGCAGCTTTAACTCAGGGCAAGAGACCCAGTACTTC.